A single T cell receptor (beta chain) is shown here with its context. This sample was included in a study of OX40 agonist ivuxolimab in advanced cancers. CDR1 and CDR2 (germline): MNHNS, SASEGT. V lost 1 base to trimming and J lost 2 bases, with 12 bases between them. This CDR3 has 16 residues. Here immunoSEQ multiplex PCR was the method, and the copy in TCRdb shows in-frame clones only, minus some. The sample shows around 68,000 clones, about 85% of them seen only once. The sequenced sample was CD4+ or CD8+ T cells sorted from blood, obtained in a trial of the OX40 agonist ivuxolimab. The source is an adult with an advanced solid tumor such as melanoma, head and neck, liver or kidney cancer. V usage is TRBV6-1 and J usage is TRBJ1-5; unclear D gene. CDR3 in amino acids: CASSEVVTRRNQPQHF. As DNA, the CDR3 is TGTGCCAGCAGTGAAGTAGTGACCAGACGCAATCAGCCCCAGCATTTT.